The present T cell receptor (beta chain) was sequenced within a study of blood T cell repertoires in COVID-19. Study information: There were acute and convalescent COVID-19 samples, and they came from the United States, Italy and Spain. Sample material is recorded as cDNA or gDNA derived from T cells, B-cell-depleted T cells, or PBMCs.

Unmatched junction bases numbered 16, after V lost 5 bases and J lost 6 bases. The CDR3 covers 17 residues. Germline lookup yields CDR1 SGHAT and CDR2 FQNNGV. Clones were read by immunoSEQ multiplex PCR, and TCRdb kept only the in-frame ones, dropping some. The sample has hundreds of thousands of clones; approximately 87% are singletons. Seattle patient enrollment occurred during active infection, with longitudinal follow-up thereafter. Sequencing used peripheral blood. The rearrangement joins TRBV11-2 to TRBJ2-3; 8 bases match TRBD2. The receptor comes from a woman aged 50 to 60 with COVID-19, enrolled during active disease. CDR3 in amino acids: CASSATGTSIGWDTQYF. The DNA for the CDR3 is TGTGCCAGCAGCGCTACCGGGACTAGTATTGGCTGGGATACGCAGTATTTT.